This T cell receptor (beta chain) was found in a study of response to subunit inactivated influenza vaccine (dated by TCRdb to between 2018 and 2020). About the full investigation: Deep quantitative profiling of the T cell receptor repertoire was used in the study to follow responses to a trivalent subunit inactivated influenza vaccine.

This clonotype appeared a few times. The specificity of this receptor is unknown. No base-level quality is on record; no much larger clone is a single base apart. Broader findings and caveats from the paper: According to the authors, only a limited number of new T cells may be recruited by each seasonal influenza vaccination.

Libraries came from RT-PCR. Data came from an Illumina HiSeq 2500. TCRdb cleaned the public reads at Q25 with fastp, built clones with MiXCR and kept in-frame beta chains. One record per CDR3 amino acid sequence lists the most common genes and DNA. Counted in this sample were under 800,000 distinct CDR3 sequences; about 15% of them appeared once. Around 6.5% of the sample belongs to the ten largest clones. The germline V end is reduced by 1 base and the J end by 5 bases; junction bases left unmatched: 7. Per the germline V gene, SGHDT is the CDR1 and YYEEEE is the CDR2. The CDR3 contains 15 residues, cysteine and phenylalanine counted. The sequence is cut down to CDR3 DNA, 45 bases in frame from base 1.

The rearrangement combines TRBV5-6 with TRBJ2-5; TRBD1 matches 8 bases in the middle. The specimen comprised PBMCs from blood, sampled about 14 days before vaccination. The TCR originated in a man aged 45-65 years who received an inactivated influenza vaccine. Donor details come from another sample of the same person, matched by shared clones. The DNA sequence reads TGTGCCAGCAGCTTGAGCAGGGGGCTGGGGGAGACCCAGTACTTC. Translation gives CASSLSRGLGETQYF. With all but the CDR3 taken from the reference TRBV5-6 and TRBJ2-5 genes, the full variable domain is: DAGVTQSPTHLIKTRGQQVTLRCSPKSGHDTVSWYQQALGQGPQFIFQYYEEEERQRGNFPDRFSGHQFPNYSSELNVNALLLGDSALYLCASSLSRGLGETQYFGPGTRLLVL.